These 4 T cell receptor beta chains came from one sample sequenced in a study of cytomegalovirus exposure and HLA in healthy donors (dated by TCRdb to 2016 to 2017). The protocol used for the library was the immunoSEQ multiplex PCR assay. For the multiplex PCR, a mixture combining 60 forward primers for TCR Vbeta segments and 13 reverse primers for TCR Jbeta segments was used. Drawn from immuneACCESS, this table holds only the in-frame rearrangements with V and J called that TCRdb kept. Clones are partly lost; checked studies trace under half to an unresolved V gene and leave the rest unexplained. The sample contains approximately 110,000 clones, 65% to 80% of them found a single time. The ten most abundant clones make up 3.1% of the sample. Sequenced sample: PBMCs. The receptors were gathered from a woman between 40 and 50 years old in good health and CMV-seronegative.

The chain has TRBV28 and TRBJ2-3; tentative D call: TRBD1 (6 bases). V was trimmed by 6 bases and J by 3 bases, leaving 7 bases between them. Germline V CDR1 and CDR2: MDHEN, SYDVKM. The CDR3 is made up of 12 amino acids. The CDR3 reads CASSTGTDTQYF. Here the CDR3 DNA reads TGTGCCAGCAGCACAGGGACAGATACGCAGTATTTT.

J is TRBJ1-2 and V is TRBV28, with TRBD1 matching 7 bases. Germline loops: CDR1 MDHEN, CDR2 SYDVKM. Trimming cost V 6 bases and J 0 bases; bases outside gene matches: 16. The CDR3 is made up of 18 amino acids. The CDR3 sequence is CASSSQRGAGGTNYGYTF. The CDR3, as DNA: TGTGCCAGCAGCAGCCAGAGGGGGGCAGGGGGAACTAACTATGGCTACACCTTC.

The V call is TRBV4-2, the J call TRBJ2-1; TRBD2 aligns across 9 bases. V lost 3 bases to trimming and J lost 7 bases; unmatched junction nucleotides: 13. The CDR3 loop spans 17 amino acids. Germline values: CDR1 LGHNA, CDR2 YNFKEQ. The chain's CDR3 is CASSHGGFSGSRNEQFF. CDR3 nucleotides: TGTGCCAGCAGCCACGGGGGTTTTAGCGGGAGTCGGAATGAGCAGTTCTTC.

This CDR3 is CASSLTSGSGETQYF. The CDR3 DNA sequence: TGTGCCAGCAGCTTAACTAGCGGGAGCGGTGAGACCCAGTACTTC. The chain is built from TRBV7-2 and TRBJ2-5; 11 nucleotides agree with TRBD2. Germline V lookup: CDR1 SGHTA, CDR2 FQGNSA. V was clipped by 2 bases and J by 5 bases; unmatched bases: 4. There are 15 residues in the CDR3.